Each of the 24 T cell receptor beta chains below was sequenced from the same sample in a study of OX40 agonist ivuxolimab in advanced cancers. Clones were read by immunoSEQ multiplex PCR, and TCRdb kept only the in-frame ones, dropping some. The sample has 55,000 to 70,000 clones, roughly four fifths seen once; the top ten hold roughly a tenth. The source material was CD4+ or CD8+ T cells sorted from blood, sampled in a trial of the OX40 agonist ivuxolimab. The receptor set was obtained from an adult with an advanced solid tumor such as melanoma, head and neck, liver or kidney cancer.

V usage is TRBV6-1 and J usage is TRBJ1-6, with TRBD1 as a possible D gene (6 bases). Germline V CDR1 and CDR2: MNHNS, SASEGT. Between the trimmed V and J ends, which lost 7 bases and 6 bases, there was a span of 10 bases. The CDR3 is 13 amino acids. The CDR3 DNA reads TGTGCCAGCAAGGGACAAACTAATTCACCCCTCCACTTT. This translates into CASKGQTNSPLHF.

V is TRBV7-2 and J is TRBJ1-5; D unclear. The CDR3 consists of 14 residues. V lost 2 bases, J lost 4 bases, and 9 bases lay in between. Per the germline V gene, CDR1 is SGHTA and CDR2 is FQGNSA. CDR3 amino acids: CASSLKGGNQPQHF. In nucleotides, the CDR3 is TGTGCCAGCAGCTTAAAGGGAGGTAATCAGCCCCAGCATTTT.

This clone is a singleton in its sample. The gene calls are TRBV6-1 and TRBJ2-3; 7 positions agree with TRBD2. This CDR3 region has 17 residues. Germline V gene sequence: CDR1 MNHNS, CDR2 SASEGT. V lost 1 base and J lost 0; bases outside the gene matches: 7. The CDR3 nucleotides read TGTGCCAGCAGTGAAGATCCTTGGCGGGGGAGCACAGATACGCAGTATTTT. This codes for CASSEDPWRGSTDTQYF.

This chain links TRBV4-2 with TRBJ2-3; 13 bases line up with TRBD2. V shed 4 bases, J shed 0 bases, and the junction held 7 bases outside the gene matches. Germline loops: CDR1 LGHNA, CDR2 YNFKEQ. This CDR3 has 18 residues. The CDR3 is CASSPGTSGDSSTDTQYF. The CDR3 DNA follows: TGTGCCAGCAGCCCGGGGACTAGCGGGGACTCTAGCACAGATACGCAGTATTTT.

The V gene is TRBV4-2, the J gene TRBJ1-1; D gene uncertain. This CDR3 is built from 13 residues. CDR1 and CDR2 from the germline V gene are LGHNA and YNFKEQ. Trimming left V 5 bases short and J 7 bases short, with 14 bases between. CDR3 sequence: CASSLREGFEAFF. The CDR3 DNA reads as TGTGCCAGCAGCTTGCGGGAGGGATTTGAAGCTTTCTTT.

This sequence joins TRBV9 and TRBJ2-3; possibly TRBD2 for D (5 bases). Germline V gene lookup returns CDR1 SGDLS and CDR2 YYNGEE. This CDR3 has 14 amino acids. V lost 3 bases and J lost 7, with 15 bases in between. CDR3 DNA: TGTGCCAGCAGCGCTCCGGGATCAGGCAATACGCAGTATTTT. This gives the protein CASSAPGSGNTQYF. Looking up the rest from reference TRBV9 and TRBJ2-3 gives the full variable domain: DSGVTQTPKHLITATGQRVTLRCSPRSGDLSVYWYQQSLDQGLQFLIQYYNGEERAKGNILERFSAQQFPDLHSELNLSSLELGDSALYFCASSAPGSGNTQYFGPGTRLTVL.

This chain joins TRBV6-4 and TRBJ2-3; 8 bases map to TRBD2. Looked up from germline, CDR1 is MRHNA and CDR2 is SNTAGT. The CDR3 contains 15 residues. V dropped 3 bases and J dropped 8; count of bases not matched to a gene: 10. The DNA for the CDR3 is TGTGCCAGCAGTGAACTTACTAGCGGCGTGGCTACGCAGTATTTT. It is translated as CASSELTSGVATQYF.

This chain links TRBV7-3 with TRBJ2-5, with D hard to call. CDR1 is SGHTA, CDR2 FQGTGA, per germline. With 0 bases removed from V and 2 bases from J, the gap between germline ends came to 4 bases. The CDR3 covers 13 residues. CDR3 nucleotides: TGTGCCAGCAGCTTAACCATACAAGAGACCCAGTACTTC. Protein sequence: CASSLTIQETQYF.

The chain carries TRBV5-1 and TRBJ2-5, with 9 bases fitting TRBD1. The CDR3 is made up of 15 amino acids. V lost 4 bases, J lost 0 bases, and 4 bases stayed unmatched. Germline assignment: CDR1 SGHRS and CDR2 YFSETQ. The CDR3 loop is CASSRTGDNQETQYF. CDR3 coding DNA: TGCGCCAGCAGCAGGACAGGGGACAACCAAGAGACCCAGTACTTC.

The chain combines TRBV7-9 with TRBJ2-1; TRBD2 aligns across 7 bases. The germline gives CDR1 SEHNR, CDR2 FQNEAQ (reference sequence). The trim removed 4 bases at V and 4 bases at J, leaving 7 bases unmatched. This CDR3 is 15 amino acids long. CDR3 in amino acids: CASSSTSAAYNEQFF. The CDR3 nucleotides are TGTGCCAGCAGCTCAACTAGCGCCGCTTACAATGAGCAGTTCTTC. Using reference TRBV7-9 and TRBJ2-1 for the parts outside the CDR3, the full variable domain is DTGVSQNPRHKITKRGQNVTFRCDPISEHNRLYWYRQTLGQGPEFLTYFQNEAQLEKSRLLSDRFSAERPKGSFSTLEIQRTEQGDSAMYLCASSSTSAAYNEQFFGPGTRLTVL.

CDR3: CASSYIQDSTQYF. DNA for the CDR3: TGTGCCAGCAGCTATATACAGGATAGCACGCAGTATTTT. This rearrangement joins TRBV7-7 to TRBJ2-3; maybe TRBD1 (5 bases). Germline V lookup: CDR1 SSHAT, CDR2 FNYEAQ (reference sequence). The V end was cut by 4 bases, the J end by 9 bases, with 14 bases between. The length of the CDR3 is 13 residues.

V gene TRBV5-8 combines with J gene TRBJ2-6; 7 nucleotides match TRBD2. The length of the CDR3 is 17 residues. V shed 1 base and J 2 bases; nucleotides not matched to a gene: 6. CDR1 is SGHTS and CDR2 is YDEGEE in the germline V gene. The CDR3 bases are TGTGCCAGCAGCTTGTTTCAGGGAGGGACTGGGGCCAACGTCCTGACTTTC. Translating it yields CASSLFQGGTGANVLTF.

The V call is TRBV9, the J call TRBJ1-5; TRBD1 aligns across 11 bases. CDR1 is SGDLS, CDR2 YYNGEE, per germline. The CDR3 extends over 13 amino acids. V lost 4 bases to trimming and J lost 9 bases; unmatched junction nucleotides: 3. For the CDR3, the DNA is TGTGCCAGCAGCACAGGACAGGGGGCGCCCCAGCATTTT. The encoded protein is CASSTGQGAPQHF.

The chain has TRBV6-4 and TRBJ2-1; TRBD2 might be the D (6 bases). CDR1 and CDR2 (germline): MRHNA, SNTAGT. V was cut by 2 bases and J by 2 bases, with 13 bases left in between. There are 16 residues in the CDR3. The CDR3 DNA follows: TGTGCCAGCAGTGACCGGTGGCTAGCGCCCTACAATGAGCAGTTCTTC. Its translation: CASSDRWLAPYNEQFF.

The chain is built from TRBV5-6 and TRBJ2-3, with a possible D match to TRBD2 (6 bases). Germline loops: CDR1 SGHDT, CDR2 YYEEEE. Between the trimmed V and J ends, which lost 3 bases and 0 bases, there was a span of 11 bases. The CDR3 loop spans 15 amino acids. The DNA for the CDR3 is TGTGCCAGCAGCTGGGGACTGTCTAGCACAGATACGCAGTATTTT. It translates to CASSWGLSSTDTQYF.

This clone appeared a few times. The chain joins TRBV9 to TRBJ2-3; 11 nucleotides match TRBD2. The V gene's germline CDR1 is SGDLS and CDR2 YYNGEE. The CDR3 sequence is 15 residues long. Germline trimming cut 4 bases from V and 3 bases from J; bases unmatched to any gene: 4. This chain's CDR3 is CASSTGTSGTDTQYF. Here the CDR3 DNA reads TGTGCCAGCAGCACCGGGACTAGCGGAACAGATACGCAGTATTTT.

This chain connects TRBV28 to TRBJ1-2, with D perhaps TRBD1 (5 bases). The CDR3 is 13 residues long. Trimming pared 5 bases from V and 4 bases from J, leaving 11 bases between. Germline assignment: CDR1 MDHEN and CDR2 SYDVKM. The CDR3 DNA reads as TGTGCCAGCAGTCCTCCGGGACGCTATGGCTACACCTTC. Its translation: CASSPPGRYGYTF.

This chain joins TRBV28 and TRBJ2-1; 13 bases align to TRBD2. Looked up from germline, CDR1 is MDHEN and CDR2 is SYDVKM. This CDR3 region has 14 residues. This CDR3 is CGSGTSGAYNEQFF. In DNA, the CDR3 is TGTGGCTCCGGGACTAGCGGGGCCTACAATGAGCAGTTCTTC.

The chain carries TRBV7-3 and TRBJ2-3, with 7 bases identical to TRBD1. V was clipped by 5 bases and J by 4 bases; unmatched bases: 0. From germline, CDR1 is SGHTA and CDR2 FQGTGA. The CDR3 consists of 12 residues. Written as DNA, the CDR3 is TGTGCCAGCAGCCAGGGGGCAGATACGCAGTATTTT. It yields the protein CASSQGADTQYF.

This chain joins TRBV5-4 and TRBJ1-4; no clear D gene. This CDR3 region has 14 residues. V was trimmed by 4 bases and J by 0 bases, leaving 7 bases between them. Germline V lookup: CDR1 SGHNT, CDR2 YYREEE (reference sequence). The CDR3 coding sequence is TGTGCCAGCAGCCAAGGTGCAACTAATGAAAAACTGTTTTTT. Residues: CASSQGATNEKLFF.

The chain couples TRBV28 to TRBJ2-1; D ambiguous. The V and J ends lost 7 bases and 1 base respectively, with 5 bases between them. Germline values: CDR1 MDHEN, CDR2 SYDVKM. This CDR3 has 12 amino acids. CDR3 DNA sequence: TGTGCCAGCAAGGGTTCCTACAATGAGCAGTTCTTC. Translating it yields CASKGSYNEQFF. Full variable domain (rest looked up from reference TRBV28 and TRBJ2-1): DVKVTQSSRYLVKRTGEKVFLECVQDMDHENMFWYRQDPGLGLRLIYFSYDVKMKEKGDIPEGYSVSREKKERFSLILESASTNQTSMYLCASKGSYNEQFFGPGTRLTVL.

The chain joins TRBV29-1 to TRBJ2-3; D might be TRBD2 (7 bases). Germline lookup yields CDR1 SQVTM and CDR2 ANQGSEA. The V end lost 4 bases, the J end lost 9 bases, and 17 bases lay between the germline ends. This CDR3 spans 13 amino acids. The CDR3 spells CSVGGGSEITQYF. The CDR3 DNA reads TGCAGCGTTGGGGGGGGCTCTGAAATAACGCAGTATTTT.

The genes are TRBV5-1 and TRBJ1-4; D is possibly TRBD1 (5 bases). V lost 0 bases and J lost 4, with 10 bases in between. The CDR3 spans 15 residues. Germline V gene lookup returns CDR1 SGHRS and CDR2 YFSETQ. CDR3 sequence (DNA): TGCGCCAGCAGCTTGGCCCCGGGACTTAATGAAAAACTGTTTTTT. This encodes CASSLAPGLNEKLFF.

The chain is built from TRBV28 and TRBJ2-1, with TRBD1 matching over 10 bases. The V gene's germline CDR1 is MDHEN and CDR2 SYDVKM. The CDR3 consists of 16 residues. J gave up 5 bases and V 6 bases, and 10 bases lay outside the gene matches. This CDR3 is CASRKGGTGENNEQFF. The CDR3 DNA is TGTGCCAGCAGAAAGGGGGGGACAGGGGAGAACAATGAGCAGTTCTTC.